This is a list of T cell receptor beta chains from one sample in a study of shared clonotypes between healthy human individuals. This table comes from immunoSEQ multiplex PCR, and its TCRdb copy is limited to in-frame clones, with some not included. This table has 2,500,000 or so clones, less than 95% appearing once. The sequencing sample was made of naive CD4+ T cells from PBMCs. Every receptor here comes from a man aged 18-30 years in good health. Some clones in this sample may be carry-over from other donors' samples. Each CDR3 is given with its conserved first and last residue. The D gene is left open where the match is weak. Size is stated for part of the rows, as once, few or many counts, or as a class when the clone is expanded.

clone size,J gene,D gene,V gene,CDR3 DNA,CDR3 protein
.,TRBJ1-2,TRBD1,TRBV7-2,TGTGCCAGCAGCAAGGGACAGGGTTATGGCTACACCTTC,CASSKGQGYGYTF
.,TRBJ2-2,.,TRBV5-1,TGCGCCAGCGGTCGAAAGTTGGATAACACCGGGGAGCTGTTTTTT,CASGRKLDNTGELFF
once,TRBJ2-6,TRBD1,TRBV5-1,TGCGCCACCGGGACAGGGGGCGCTGGGGCCAACGTCCTGACTTTC,CATGTGGAGANVLTF
.,TRBJ1-1,TRBD1,TRBV28,TGTGCCAGCAATCTTAACAGGGGTGTAACTGAAGCTTTCTTT,CASNLNRGVTEAFF
.,TRBJ2-3,.,TRBV10-3,TGTGCCATCAACCCGACGACAGGTTCCACAGATACGCAGTATTTT,CAINPTTGSTDTQYF
.,TRBJ1-1,.,TRBV25-1,TGTGCCAGCAGTGAATCCGGGGGGCGCCGATCGGCTTTCTTT,CASSESGGRRSAFF
.,TRBJ2-4,.,TRBV13,TGTGCCAGCAGCTCAAGGGACATGTTAGCCAAAAACATTCAGTACTTC,CASSSRDMLAKNIQYF
once,TRBJ1-2,.,TRBV28,TGTGCCAGCAGCCGTGGGGGGCTCGACTATGGCTACACCTTC,CASSRGGLDYGYTF
.,TRBJ2-3,TRBD2,TRBV19,TGTGCCAGTAACCTCGGGAGGGCCGGTGATACGCAGTATTTT,CASNLGRAGDTQYF
.,TRBJ2-7,.,TRBV11-3,TGTGCCAGCAGCGCCGGTAGGGGCGAGCAGTACTTC,CASSAGRGEQYF
.,TRBJ2-3,.,TRBV4-3,TGCGCCAGCAGCCCATTTCCCACGGATTTCGGCACAGATACGCAGTATTTT,CASSPFPTDFGTDTQYF
.,TRBJ2-5,TRBD1,TRBV7-2,TGTGCCAGCAGCTTAGCGCGGACAGGCTGGGAGACCCAGTACTTC,CASSLARTGWETQYF
.,TRBJ2-7,.,TRBV7-2,TGTGCCAGCAGCTTAGGGGCTCCCTCCTACGAGCAGTACTTC,CASSLGAPSYEQYF
.,TRBJ1-5,.,TRBV30,TGTGCCTGGAACAGGGCCCGGGGCAATCAGCCCCAGCATTTT,CAWNRARGNQPQHF
.,TRBJ2-3,.,TRBV5-4,TGTGCCAGCAACCGTGGAGATACGCAGTATTTT,CASNRGDTQYF
.,TRBJ1-5,.,TRBV2,TGTGCCAGCAGTGATAAAAGGGTCGATCAGCCCCAGCATTTT,CASSDKRVDQPQHF
.,TRBJ2-1,.,TRBV6-5,TGTGCCAGCAGGGAAACGGGGGACTTCTACAATGAGCAGTTCTTC,CASRETGDFYNEQFF
.,TRBJ2-2,.,TRBV18,TGTGCCAGCTCACGTTCCGGGACGGGGAACACCGGGGAGCTGTTTTTT,CASSRSGTGNTGELFF
.,TRBJ2-7,.,TRBV5-1,TGCGCCAGCAGCTTCAGGGTCCACGAGCAGTACTTC,CASSFRVHEQYF
.,TRBJ1-2,.,TRBV29-1,TGCAGCGGTCGGACGGGGTCTAACTATGGCTACACCTTC,CSGRTGSNYGYTF
.,TRBJ2-5,.,TRBV5-1,TGCGCCAGCAGCTCGAATAGCGGAATTCAAGAGACCCAGTACTTC,CASSSNSGIQETQYF
.,TRBJ1-5,.,TRBV11-2,TGTGCCAGCAGCTTAGATCGCACAGCATATAGCAATCAGCCCCAGCATTTT,CASSLDRTAYSNQPQHF
.,TRBJ2-2,TRBD2,TRBV9,TGTGCCAGCAGCCCCCCGGGGCTAGCGGGGTCGAACACCGGGGAGCTGTTTTTT,CASSPPGLAGSNTGELFF
.,TRBJ1-2,.,TRBV4-3,TGCGCCAGCAGCCAGGGGGGGACGGTCAACTATGGCTACACCTTC,CASSQGGTVNYGYTF
.,TRBJ1-2,.,TRBV30,TGTGCCTGTATGCCAGTCGATAACTATGGCTACACCTTC,CACMPVDNYGYTF
.,TRBJ1-2,TRBD1,TRBV7-9,TGTGCCAGCAGTTTTGGACAGGGCGATGGCTACACCTTC,CASSFGQGDGYTF
.,TRBJ2-5,TRBD1,TRBV9,TGTGCCAGCAGCGCGCAGGACAGGGGGCGCGTCGAGACCCAGTACTTC,CASSAQDRGRVETQYF
.,TRBJ2-2,.,TRBV2,TGTGCCAGCAGTCTTCTAGAGACCGGGGAGCTGTTTTTT,CASSLLETGELFF
.,TRBJ2-3,.,TRBV4-1,TGCGCCAGCAGCCCGGGTTTGAGGAGCACAGATACGCAGTATTTT,CASSPGLRSTDTQYF
.,TRBJ2-5,.,TRBV18,TGTGCCAGCTCACCCCCGGTCAAGGAGACCCAGTACTTC,CASSPPVKETQYF
.,TRBJ2-5,TRBD2,TRBV5-1,TGCGCCAGCAGGATTAGCGGGAGGGGAGAGACCCAGTACTTC,CASRISGRGETQYF
.,TRBJ2-7,.,TRBV29-1,TGCAGCGTTGGTCTCGGGGCAGGAACCTTCTACGAGCAGTACTTC,CSVGLGAGTFYEQYF
.,TRBJ2-7,TRBD1,TRBV9,TGTGCCAGCAGCAAAAGGGCCGGGACAGGGGCCGACGAGCAGTACTTC,CASSKRAGTGADEQYF
once,TRBJ2-7,TRBD2,TRBV5-5,TGTGCCAGCAGCTTCTTTCTAGCGGGAGGTCAAAGCTCCTACGAGCAGTACTTC,CASSFFLAGGQSSYEQYF
.,TRBJ1-1,.,TRBV5-8,TGTGCCAGCAGCTTGGGGCAACTGAGGACTGAAGCTTTCTTT,CASSLGQLRTEAFF
.,TRBJ1-3,.,TRBV5-6,TGTGCCAGCAGCCGGGGGGGCGTCTCTGGAAACACCATATATTTT,CASSRGGVSGNTIYF
once,TRBJ1-1,.,TRBV19,TGTGCCAGTAGTATGGCCTTATCTTCCCGTTCGGCAGCTTTCTTT,CASSMALSSRSAAFF
.,TRBJ1-1,.,TRBV6-1,TGTGCCAGCAACGAACACAGGGTGATGAACACTGAAGCTTTCTTT,CASNEHRVMNTEAFF
.,TRBJ1-2,TRBD1,TRBV9,TGTGCCAGCACCCGACAGGGCCCACTCTATGGCTACACCTTC,CASTRQGPLYGYTF
.,TRBJ2-7,TRBD1,TRBV19,TGTGCCAGTAGTCCGGGACAGGGGGGGCCCCGGTCCTACGAGCAGTACTTC,CASSPGQGGPRSYEQYF
.,TRBJ2-2,TRBD2,TRBV5-4,TGTGCCAGCAGCCCCGGGACTAGCGGGAGATCCGGGGAGCTGTTTTTT,CASSPGTSGRSGELFF
.,TRBJ1-1,.,TRBV15,TGTGCCACCAGATTCACCCGGCAAGGGACTGAAGCTTTCTTT,CATRFTRQGTEAFF
.,TRBJ1-5,.,TRBV28,TGTGCCAGCAGTCCGCCCTACAGAGATCAGCCCCAGCATTTT,CASSPPYRDQPQHF
.,TRBJ1-1,.,TRBV25-1,TGTGCCAGCAGTGAATATGCCCCGAACACTGAAGCTTTCTTT,CASSEYAPNTEAFF
.,TRBJ1-1,TRBD1,TRBV5-1,TGCGCCAGCAGCCAGGGGGTCACTGAAGCTTTCTTT,CASSQGVTEAFF
.,TRBJ2-3,.,TRBV10-3,TGTGCCATCAGTGAGGCACCTGGGACCTTGTCAGATACGCAGTATTTT,CAISEAPGTLSDTQYF
.,TRBJ1-1,.,TRBV6-5,TGTGCCAGCACACCCGGACGGACCACTGAAGCTTTCTTT,CASTPGRTTEAFF
.,TRBJ2-5,TRBD2,TRBV19,TGTGCCAGTAGACGGGCGGGAGGGCCTGGAGAGACCCAGTACTTC,CASRRAGGPGETQYF
.,TRBJ1-4,TRBD1,TRBV5-1,TGCGCCAGCAGCCCAGAGGGACAGGGCAATGAAAAACTGTTTTTT,CASSPEGQGNEKLFF
once,TRBJ2-7,.,TRBV6-1,TGTGCCAGCAGTGAACTGGGGGGCCCGAGGGTCGAGCAGTACTTC,CASSELGGPRVEQYF
few,TRBJ1-1,.,TRBV9,TGTGCCAGCAGCGTTAGGGCCGGGACTGAAGCTTTCTTT,CASSVRAGTEAFF
.,TRBJ1-4,TRBD1,TRBV6-5,TGTGCCAGCAGTCGAAAGGGACAGGGAGACGAAAAACTGTTTTTT,CASSRKGQGDEKLFF
.,TRBJ2-3,TRBD1,TRBV6-6,TGTGCCAGCAGTTACGGGACAGGGGAAGATACGCAGTATTTT,CASSYGTGEDTQYF
.,TRBJ2-3,.,TRBV2,TGTGCCAGCACGAGACAGACCGGCACAGATACGCAGTATTTT,CASTRQTGTDTQYF